This is a list of T cell receptor beta chains from one sample in a study of T cells in Graves' hyperthyroidism and ophthalmopathy. TCRdb re-derived calls from the multiplex PCR reads in MiXCR, one entry per CDR3 protein. Found here are hundreds of thousands of distinct CDR3 sequences, roughly 14% of them singletons; the top ten hold roughly 13%. Sequencing input: blood. These receptors all stem from a man aged 18 to 29 with Graves' ophthalmopathy. Each CDR3 is given with its conserved first and last residue. Fields, in order: D gene, J gene, CDR3 length, clone size, V gene, CDR3 DNA, CDR3 protein. D genes are given only for firm matches. Only some rows state a clone size, as once, few, many or a class for expanded clones.

>NA|TRBJ2-3|16|many|TRBV11-3
TGTGCCAGCAGCTTATTAACGGGGGGCCGCACAGATACGCAGTATTTT
CASSLLTGGRTDTQYF
>NA|TRBJ2-3|16|many|TRBV5-1
TGCGCCAGCAGCTTGGGTAGGGGGGCGAGTTCAGATACGCAGTATTTT
CASSLGRGASSDTQYF
>NA|TRBJ2-5|18|many|TRBV12-3/TRBV12-4
TGTGCCAGCAGTTTAGGCAGGGGTGGTATGGAAGACCAAGAGACCCAGTACTTC
CASSLGRGGMEDQETQYF
>NA|TRBJ1-5|18|NA|TRBV6-2/TRBV6-3
TGTGCCAGCAGGGAGATAGGGACCGCACCCTATAGCAATCAGCCCCAGCATTTT
CASREIGTAPYSNQPQHF
>TRBD2|TRBJ2-1|17|many|TRBV7-8
TGTGCCAGCAGCTTTGGATCGGGGGGACTCCGGTCGAATGAGCAGTTCTTC
CASSFGSGGLRSNEQFF
>NA|TRBJ1-6|15|many|TRBV7-9
TGTGCCAGCAGCTCTAGGGCGACAAGGGGTTCACCCCTCCACTTT
CASSSRATRGSPLHF
>NA|TRBJ2-1|15|many|TRBV18
TGTGCCAGCTCACCAGGGGGGAGTCGGCGCAATGAGCAGTTCTTC
CASSPGGSRRNEQFF
>TRBD2|TRBJ2-4|15|NA|TRBV19
TGTGCCAGGATGACTAGCGGGATCGGCAAAAACATTCAGTACTTC
CARMTSGIGKNIQYF
>NA|TRBJ2-7|15|many|TRBV9
TGTGCCAGCAGCCCTTGGGGCAGGGGCTCCTACGAGCAGTACTTC
CASSPWGRGSYEQYF
>TRBD1|TRBJ1-1|14|NA|TRBV6-1
TGTGCCAGCAGTGAGGGCAGGGGGCTCACTGAAGCTTTCTTT
CASSEGRGLTEAFF
>NA|TRBJ2-7|15|NA|TRBV4-1
TGCGCCAGCAGCCAAGTGCCTGACGTATCCTACGAGCAGTACTTC
CASSQVPDVSYEQYF
>NA|TRBJ2-7|12|once|TRBV7-9
TGTGCCAGCAGCTTACGACCCTTCGAGCAGTACTTC
CASSLRPFEQYF
>NA|TRBJ1-5|15|few|TRBV16
TGTGCCAGCAGCCAAGGGGGAATCAGCAATCAGCCCCAGCATTTT
CASSQGGISNQPQHF
>NA|TRBJ2-7|15|many|TRBV12-3/TRBV12-4
TGTGCCAGCAGTCCCACCCCGACCGCCTCCTACGAGCAGTACTTC
CASSPTPTASYEQYF
>NA|TRBJ2-1|16|many|TRBV7-3
TGTGCCAGCAGCTCGTTCCGGGACGGAACCTACAATGAGCAGTTCTTC
CASSSFRDGTYNEQFF
>NA|TRBJ1-4|14|many|TRBV5-5
TGTGCCAGCAGCTTGTCCTGGAGGGGTGAAAAACTGTTTTTT
CASSLSWRGEKLFF
>NA|TRBJ1-3|16|NA|TRBV20-1
TGCAGTGCTAGCTATAAACAGGTTATAGCTGGAAACACCATATATTTT
CSASYKQVIAGNTIYF
>NA|TRBJ1-1|19|many|TRBV5-1
TGCGCCAGCAGCTTTTGGTTCGTTTCAGGAGACGGCCCGGTCACTGAAGCTTTCTTT
CASSFWFVSGDGPVTEAFF
>NA|TRBJ1-5|17|many|TRBV6-2/TRBV6-3
TGTGCCAGCAGTGAATCACCGGGGACATCCAGCAATCAGCCCCAGCATTTT
CASSESPGTSSNQPQHF
>TRBD2|TRBJ2-1|18|few|TRBV6-5
TGTGCCAGCAGTTCCACTAGCGGGGGGCGCGGGTCGGACAATGAGCAGTTCTTC
CASSSTSGGRGSDNEQFF
>TRBD1|TRBJ2-7|13|many|TRBV2
TGTGCCAGCAGCGGGACAGAGGACAACGAGCAGTACTTC
CASSGTEDNEQYF
>TRBD2|TRBJ2-3|16|many|TRBV5-5
TGTGCCAGCAGCGGCGGGGGTATTGCTCCGGCAGATACGCAGTATTTT
CASSGGGIAPADTQYF
>TRBD1|TRBJ1-1|13|NA|TRBV27
TGTGCCAGTGCGCGACAGGGATTCTCTGAAGCTTTCTTT
CASARQGFSEAFF
>NA|TRBJ1-2|14|many|TRBV2
TGTGCCAGCAGTCCCGGACGCACAATGCGGGGCTACACCTTC
CASSPGRTMRGYTF
>NA|TRBJ1-2|14|NA|TRBV19
TGTGCCAGTAGTATAACCCCCGGGGGGGCTGGCTACACCTTC
CASSITPGGAGYTF
>TRBD1|TRBJ2-1|13|many|TRBV6-1
TGTGCCAGCAGTGACTACAGGGGGCATGAGCAGTTCTTC
CASSDYRGHEQFF
>TRBD2|TRBJ2-7|16|many|TRBV20-1
TGCAGTGCTAGCCCGCTAGCGGGAGCTTTACCCTACGAGCAGTACTTC
CSASPLAGALPYEQYF
>TRBD1|TRBJ2-7|16|NA|TRBV12-3/TRBV12-4
TGTGCCAGCAGCCCCGGGACAGGGCTGATAACCTACGAGCAGTACTTC
CASSPGTGLITYEQYF
>TRBD1|TRBJ1-3|16|NA|TRBV7-9
TGTGCCAGCAGCTTTGATTACAGGGGAACTGGAAACACCATATATTTT
CASSFDYRGTGNTIYF
>NA|TRBJ1-6|14|many|TRBV7-2
TGTGCCAGCAGCGCAAGGGGGAGTATTTCACCCCTCCACTTT
CASSARGSISPLHF
>NA|TRBJ2-3|13|NA|TRBV5-1
TGCGCCAGTTTTACCGGGGCCGGGGGTACGCAGTATTTT
CASFTGAGGTQYF
>NA|TRBJ1-1|15|NA|TRBV30
TGTGCCGGACTTCGGATGGGCCTCACTCGTACTGAAGCTTTCTTT
CAGLRMGLTRTEAFF
>NA|TRBJ2-7|13|NA|TRBV5-1
TGCGCCAGCAGCCAAGGTGATACCTACGAGCAGTACTTC
CASSQGDTYEQYF
>NA|TRBJ1-2|11|many|TRBV20-1
TGCAGTGCTGCAGGGCACTATGGCTACACCTTC
CSAAGHYGYTF
>TRBD2|TRBJ2-1|19|NA|TRBV20-1
TGCAGTGCTGAGGAAACCGGGACTAGCGGGAGTGTCGCCTACAATGAGCAGTTCTTC
CSAEETGTSGSVAYNEQFF
>NA|TRBJ2-1|14|NA|TRBV5-1
TGTGCCAGCAGCTTTGGGATTAGCTCCTACGAGCAGTTCTTC
CASSFGISSYEQFF
>NA|TRBJ2-7|14|NA|TRBV6-2/TRBV6-3
TGTGCCAGCAGTTACGCGACGGGATCCTACGAGCAGTACTTC
CASSYATGSYEQYF
>TRBD2|TRBJ2-5|13|many|TRBV27
TGTGCCAGCAGTCGACTAGCGAAAGAGACCCAGTACTTC
CASSRLAKETQYF
>TRBD1|TRBJ1-1|16|NA|TRBV4-1
TGCGCCAGCAGCCAAGAGACCGGGACAGGGGGCACTGAAGCTTTCTTT
CASSQETGTGGTEAFF
>NA|TRBJ2-5|17|many|TRBV11-1
TGTGCCAGCAGCTTAAGCCCGACGTGGGCTTCAGGAGAGACCCAGTACTTC
CASSLSPTWASGETQYF
>TRBD1|TRBJ1-1|13|many|TRBV29-1
TGCAGCGTTGAAGTCGGGACAGGGAGTTGGGCTTTCTTT
CSVEVGTGSWAFF
>NA|TRBJ2-7|16|many|TRBV5-1
TGCGCCAGCCGAACAGACCCCGGGACCGCCTCCTACGAGCAGTACTTC
CASRTDPGTASYEQYF
>NA|TRBJ1-5|15|many|TRBV7-9
TGTGCCAGCAGCTTAGGGAAAGTCGGCAATCAGCCCCAGCATTTT
CASSLGKVGNQPQHF
>NA|TRBJ2-5|14|NA|TRBV7-9
TGTGCCAGCAGCTTAAGGGGGATTGGAGAGACCCAGTACTTC
CASSLRGIGETQYF